This TCR beta chain was recovered during a study of T-cell reconstitution after alpha-beta-depleted transplantation in children. Using unique molecular identifiers, the investigators prepared the TCRbeta library. TCRdb reanalysed the PCR reads using MiXCR and keeps one entry per CDR3 protein. The profile shows approximately 250,000 distinct CDR3 sequences, about a quarter of them singletons. The trim removed 4 bases at V and 3 bases at J, leaving 5 bases unmatched. Germline CDR1 reads SQVTM; CDR2 reads ANQGSEA. The CDR3 sequence is 13 residues long. The TCR sequence derives from a girl aged 2 to 10 with Fanconi anemia, due to receive a stem cell transplant. Here the sequenced sample was PBMCs, taken before TCRalphabeta/CD19-depleted stem cell transplant. This chain links TRBV29-1 with TRBJ2-7; the match to TRBD2 covers 8 bases. The DNA of the CDR3 is TGCAGCGTTGCGGGGGGGAGAGGCTACGAGCAGTACTTC. Residues: CSVAGGRGYEQYF.